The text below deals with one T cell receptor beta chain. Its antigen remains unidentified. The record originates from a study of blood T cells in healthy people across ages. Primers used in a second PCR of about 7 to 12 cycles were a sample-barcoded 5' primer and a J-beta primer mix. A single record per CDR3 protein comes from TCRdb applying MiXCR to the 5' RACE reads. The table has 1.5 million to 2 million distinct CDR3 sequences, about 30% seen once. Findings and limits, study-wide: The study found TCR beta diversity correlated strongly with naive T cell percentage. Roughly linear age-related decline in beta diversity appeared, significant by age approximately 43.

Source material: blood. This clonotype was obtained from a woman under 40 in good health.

The CDR3 region is CASSLRPHRGNEQYF. In DNA, the CDR3 is TGTGCCAGCAGTTTAAGGCCCCATCGGGGCAATGAGCAGTACTTC. The chain employs TRBV12-3 or TRBV12-4 and TRBJ2-1; perhaps D is TRBD1 or TRBD2 (5 bases each). The J call may be mistaken, given a closer DNA end match to TRBJ2-7. The CDR3 runs to 15 residues.